These T cell receptor beta chains were read from a single sample in a study of OX40 agonist ivuxolimab in advanced cancers. Sequencing used immunoSEQ multiplex PCR; TCRdb keeps in-frame clones, though not all of them. Among tens of thousands of clones listed, approximately 90% were seen once. The specimen comprised CD4+ or CD8+ T cells sorted from blood, sampled in a trial of the OX40 agonist ivuxolimab. The receptor set was obtained from an adult with an advanced solid tumor such as melanoma, head and neck, liver or kidney cancer. Each CDR3 is given with its conserved first and last residue. The D gene is left open where the match is weak. Some rows mark clone size as missing; the rest say once, few, many or name a class of expanded clone.

j_call | d_call | clone_size | v_call | cdr3_nt | cdr3_aa
TRBJ2-2 | TRBD2 | - | TRBV7-9 | TGTGCCAGCAGCTTGGGCCTAGCGGTAACCGGGGAGCTGTTTTTT | CASSLGLAVTGELFF
TRBJ2-3 | - | - | TRBV27 | TGTGCCAGCAGTTTAGTCGGCACAGATACGCAGTATTTT | CASSLVGTDTQYF
TRBJ2-7 | TRBD2 | - | TRBV18 | TGTGCCAGCTCCCCCAGCGGGAGAGCCTACGAGCAGTACTTC | CASSPSGRAYEQYF
TRBJ2-1 | - | - | TRBV28 | TGTGCCAGCAGTTTTGGGACGGAGTACAATGAGCAGTTCTTC | CASSFGTEYNEQFF
TRBJ1-5 | - | once | TRBV28 | TGTGCCAGCAGTTTATCGGGCAGCAATCAGCCCCAGCATTTT | CASSLSGSNQPQHF
TRBJ2-3 | TRBD2 | - | TRBV6-4 | TGTGCCAGCAGTTCCCTAGCGGGAGAGTCAGATACGCAGTATTTT | CASSSLAGESDTQYF
TRBJ2-7 | - | - | TRBV6-1 | TGTGCCAGCAGTGAGGCCAGTCCCCAACTCTACTACGAGCAGTACTTC | CASSEASPQLYYEQYF
TRBJ2-7 | - | - | TRBV5-1 | TGCGCCAGCAGCCTGGGTGGAGGGTCACGCGAGCAGTACTTC | CASSLGGGSREQYF
TRBJ2-7 | - | - | TRBV6-1 | TGTGCCAGCAGTGATATGTACGAGCAGTACTTC | CASSDMYEQYF
TRBJ2-2 | TRBD1 | - | TRBV27 | TGTGCCACCCAAACCGGACAGGGCGCCGGGGAGCTGTTTTTT | CATQTGQGAGELFF
TRBJ1-1 | - | once | TRBV6-6 | TGTGCCAGCAGTTACCTCGGACAGAACACTGAAGCTTCCTTT | CASSYLGQNTEASF
TRBJ2-7 | - | - | TRBV28 | TGTGCCAGCAGTTTAGGGGACGGGAGCTCCTACGAGCAGTACTTC | CASSLGDGSSYEQYF
TRBJ2-2 | - | - | TRBV27 | TGTGCCAGCAGGGGCCTGGGGGTGAACACCGGGGAGCTGTTTTTT | CASRGLGVNTGELFF
TRBJ2-2 | TRBD1 | - | TRBV4-3 | TGCGCCAGCAGCCGGATCCGGAGGGACAGGGAGGGGGAGCTGTTTTTT | CASSRIRRDREGELFF